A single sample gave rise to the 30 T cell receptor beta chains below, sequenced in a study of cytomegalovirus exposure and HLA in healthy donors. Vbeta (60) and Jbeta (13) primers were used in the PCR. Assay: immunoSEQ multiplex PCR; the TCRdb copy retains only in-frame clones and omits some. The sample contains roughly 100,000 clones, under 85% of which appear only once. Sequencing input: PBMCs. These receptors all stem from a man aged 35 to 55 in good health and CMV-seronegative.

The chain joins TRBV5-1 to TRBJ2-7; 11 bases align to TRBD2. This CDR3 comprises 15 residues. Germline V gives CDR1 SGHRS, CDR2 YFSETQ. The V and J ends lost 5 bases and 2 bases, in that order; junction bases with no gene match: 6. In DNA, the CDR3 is TGCGCCAGCAGGATAGGACTAGCGGGTACCTACGAGCAGTACTTC. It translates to CASRIGLAGTYEQYF.

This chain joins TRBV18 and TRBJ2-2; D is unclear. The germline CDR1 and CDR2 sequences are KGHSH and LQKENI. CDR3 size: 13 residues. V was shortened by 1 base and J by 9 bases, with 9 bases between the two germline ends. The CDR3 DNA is TGTGCCAGCTCACCACTGGAGTTTCGGGAGCTGTTTTTT. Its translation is CASSPLEFRELFF.

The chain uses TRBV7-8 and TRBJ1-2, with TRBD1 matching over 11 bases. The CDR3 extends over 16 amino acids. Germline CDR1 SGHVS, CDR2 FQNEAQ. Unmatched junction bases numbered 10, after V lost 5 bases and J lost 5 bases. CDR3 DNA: TGTGCCAGCAGCCCCGAGGCCGGGACAGGGGGGTATGGCTACACCTTC. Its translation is CASSPEAGTGGYGYTF.

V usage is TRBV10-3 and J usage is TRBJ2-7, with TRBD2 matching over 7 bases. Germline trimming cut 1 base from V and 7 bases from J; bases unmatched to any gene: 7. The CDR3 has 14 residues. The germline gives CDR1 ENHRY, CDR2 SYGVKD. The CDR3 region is CAISEYEGGAEQYF. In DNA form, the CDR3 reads TGTGCCATCAGTGAGTATGAGGGAGGGGCGGAGCAGTACTTC.

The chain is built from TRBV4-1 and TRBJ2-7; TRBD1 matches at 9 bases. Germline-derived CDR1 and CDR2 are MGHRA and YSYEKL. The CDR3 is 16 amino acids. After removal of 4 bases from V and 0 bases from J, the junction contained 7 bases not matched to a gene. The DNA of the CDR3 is TGCGCCAGCAGCCTCTTGACAGGGGGGAGCTCCTACGAGCAGTACTTC. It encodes CASSLLTGGSSYEQYF.

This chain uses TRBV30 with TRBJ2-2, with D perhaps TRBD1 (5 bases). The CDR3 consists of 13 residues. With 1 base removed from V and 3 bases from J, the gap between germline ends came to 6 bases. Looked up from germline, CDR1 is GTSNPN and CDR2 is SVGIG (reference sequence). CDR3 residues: CAWSGQYTGELFF. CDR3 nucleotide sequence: TGTGCCTGGAGTGGACAGTACACCGGGGAGCTGTTTTTT.

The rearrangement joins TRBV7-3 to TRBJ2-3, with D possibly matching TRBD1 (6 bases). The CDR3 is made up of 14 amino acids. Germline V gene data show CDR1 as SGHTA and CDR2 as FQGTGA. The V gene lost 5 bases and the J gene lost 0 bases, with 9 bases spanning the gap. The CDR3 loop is CASSPTGSTDTQYF. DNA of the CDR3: TGTGCCAGCAGCCCGACAGGAAGCACAGATACGCAGTATTTT.

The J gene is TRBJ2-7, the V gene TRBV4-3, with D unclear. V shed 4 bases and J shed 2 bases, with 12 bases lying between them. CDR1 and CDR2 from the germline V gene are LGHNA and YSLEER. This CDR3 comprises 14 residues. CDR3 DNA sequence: TGCGCCAGCAGCCTAGAGTACAGTACCTACGAGCAGTACTTC. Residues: CASSLEYSTYEQYF.

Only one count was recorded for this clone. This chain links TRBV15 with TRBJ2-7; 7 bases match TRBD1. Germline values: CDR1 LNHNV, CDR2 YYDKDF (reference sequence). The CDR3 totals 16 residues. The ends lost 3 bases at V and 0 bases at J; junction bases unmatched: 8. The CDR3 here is CATSSRQGVFSYEQYF. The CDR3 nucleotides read TGTGCCACCAGCAGCCGGCAGGGGGTTTTCTCCTACGAGCAGTACTTC.

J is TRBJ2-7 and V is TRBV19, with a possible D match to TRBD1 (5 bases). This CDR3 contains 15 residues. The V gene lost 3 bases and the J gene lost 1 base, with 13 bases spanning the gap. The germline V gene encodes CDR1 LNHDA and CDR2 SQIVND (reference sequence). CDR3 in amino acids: CASSIFWGRSYEQYF. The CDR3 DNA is TGTGCCAGTAGTATTTTCTGGGGCCGTTCCTACGAGCAGTACTTC.

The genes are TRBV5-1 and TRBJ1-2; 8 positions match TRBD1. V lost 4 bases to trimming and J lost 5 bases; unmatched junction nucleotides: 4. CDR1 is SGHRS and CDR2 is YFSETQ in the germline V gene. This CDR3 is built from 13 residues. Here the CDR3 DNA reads TGCGCCAGCAGCCTGACAGGGGCTTATGGCTACACCTTC. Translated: CASSLTGAYGYTF.

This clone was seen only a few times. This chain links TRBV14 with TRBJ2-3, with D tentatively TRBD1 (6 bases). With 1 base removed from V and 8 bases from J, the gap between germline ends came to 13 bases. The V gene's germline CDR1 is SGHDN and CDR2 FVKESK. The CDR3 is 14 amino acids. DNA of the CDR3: TGTGCCAGCAGCCAAGGGGCCCAGGGGTCTACGCAGTATTTT. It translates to CASSQGAQGSTQYF.

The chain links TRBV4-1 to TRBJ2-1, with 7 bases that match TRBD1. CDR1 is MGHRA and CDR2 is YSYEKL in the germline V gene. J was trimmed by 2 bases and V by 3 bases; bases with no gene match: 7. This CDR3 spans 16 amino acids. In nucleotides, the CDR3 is TGCGCCAGCAGCCACAACAGGGGTAGCACCTACAATGAGCAGTTCTTC. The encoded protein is CASSHNRGSTYNEQFF.

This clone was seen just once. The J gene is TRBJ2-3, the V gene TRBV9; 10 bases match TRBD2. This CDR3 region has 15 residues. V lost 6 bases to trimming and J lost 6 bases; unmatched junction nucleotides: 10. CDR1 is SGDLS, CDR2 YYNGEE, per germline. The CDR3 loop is CASTAGTSVLDTQYF. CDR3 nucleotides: TGTGCCAGCACAGCCGGGACTAGCGTGTTGGATACGCAGTATTTT.

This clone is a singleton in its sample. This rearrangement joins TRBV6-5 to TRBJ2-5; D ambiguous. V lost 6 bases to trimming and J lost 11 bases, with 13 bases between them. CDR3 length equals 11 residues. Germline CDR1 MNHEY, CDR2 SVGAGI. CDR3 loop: CASRTLTTQYF. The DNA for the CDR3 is TGTGCCAGCAGAACTCTCACGACTCAGTACTTC.

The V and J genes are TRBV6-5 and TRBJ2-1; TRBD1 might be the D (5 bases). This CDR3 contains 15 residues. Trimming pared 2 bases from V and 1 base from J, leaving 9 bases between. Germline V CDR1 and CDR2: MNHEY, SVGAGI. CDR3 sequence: CASSYKGRSYNEQFF. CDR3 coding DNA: TGTGCCAGCAGTTACAAGGGGCGGTCCTACAATGAGCAGTTCTTC.

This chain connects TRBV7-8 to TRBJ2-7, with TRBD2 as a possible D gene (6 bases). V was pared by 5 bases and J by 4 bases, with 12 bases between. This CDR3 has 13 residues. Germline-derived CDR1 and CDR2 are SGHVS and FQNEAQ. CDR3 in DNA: TGTGCCAGCAGCCCCGGGACTCTTTACGAGCAGTACTTC. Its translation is CASSPGTLYEQYF.

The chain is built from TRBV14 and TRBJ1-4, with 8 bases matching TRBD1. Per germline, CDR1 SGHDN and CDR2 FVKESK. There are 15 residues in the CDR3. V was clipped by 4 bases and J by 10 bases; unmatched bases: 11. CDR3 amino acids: CASSPTGVQAGKLFF. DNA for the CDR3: TGTGCCAGCAGCCCGACAGGGGTTCAAGCCGGAAAACTGTTTTTT.

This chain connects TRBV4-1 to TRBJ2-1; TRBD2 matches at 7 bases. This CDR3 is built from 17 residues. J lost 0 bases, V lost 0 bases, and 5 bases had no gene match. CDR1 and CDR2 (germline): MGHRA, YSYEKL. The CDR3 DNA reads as TGCGCCAGCAGCCAAGATTGGGGACTACGCTCCTACAATGAGCAGTTCTTC. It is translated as CASSQDWGLRSYNEQFF.

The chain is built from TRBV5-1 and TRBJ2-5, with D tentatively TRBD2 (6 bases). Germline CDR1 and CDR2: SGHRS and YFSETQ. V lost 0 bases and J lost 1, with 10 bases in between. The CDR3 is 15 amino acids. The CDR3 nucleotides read TGCGCCAGCAGCTTGGGAGGAGCGGGCCAAGAGACCCAGTACTTC. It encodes CASSLGGAGQETQYF.

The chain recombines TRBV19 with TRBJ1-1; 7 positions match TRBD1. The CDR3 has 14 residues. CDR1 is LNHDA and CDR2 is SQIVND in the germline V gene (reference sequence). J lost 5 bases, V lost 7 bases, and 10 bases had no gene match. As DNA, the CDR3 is TGTGCCAGTACCCCCGGGCAGGGGGATACTGAAGCTTTCTTT. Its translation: CASTPGQGDTEAFF.

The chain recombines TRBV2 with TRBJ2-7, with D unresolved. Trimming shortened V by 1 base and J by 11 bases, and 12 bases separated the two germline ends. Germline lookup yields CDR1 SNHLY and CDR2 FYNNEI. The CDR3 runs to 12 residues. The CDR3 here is CASSEGLSREYF. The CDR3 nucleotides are TGTGCCAGCAGTGAAGGGCTATCCCGGGAGTACTTC.

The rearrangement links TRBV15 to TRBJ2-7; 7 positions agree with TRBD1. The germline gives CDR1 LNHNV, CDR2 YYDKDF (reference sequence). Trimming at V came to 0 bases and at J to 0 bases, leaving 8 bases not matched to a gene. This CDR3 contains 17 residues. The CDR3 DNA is TGTGCCACCAGCAGAGATCCGGACAGGCCCCACTCCTACGAGCAGTACTTC. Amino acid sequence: CATSRDPDRPHSYEQYF.

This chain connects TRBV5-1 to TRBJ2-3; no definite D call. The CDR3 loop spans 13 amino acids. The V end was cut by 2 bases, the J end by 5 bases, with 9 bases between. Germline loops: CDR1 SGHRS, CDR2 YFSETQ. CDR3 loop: CASSFVIGDTQYF. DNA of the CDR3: TGCGCCAGCAGCTTTGTTATCGGAGATACGCAGTATTTT.

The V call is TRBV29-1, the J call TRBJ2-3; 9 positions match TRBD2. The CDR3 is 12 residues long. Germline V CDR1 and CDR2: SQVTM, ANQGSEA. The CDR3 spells CSGGRVGDTQYF. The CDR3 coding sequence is TGCTCAGGCGGGAGGGTTGGGGATACGCAGTATTTT.

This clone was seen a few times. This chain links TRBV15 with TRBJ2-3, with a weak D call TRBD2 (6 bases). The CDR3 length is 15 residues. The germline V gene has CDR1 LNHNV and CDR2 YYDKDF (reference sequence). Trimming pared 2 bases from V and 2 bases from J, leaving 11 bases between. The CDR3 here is CATSRSPDYTDTQYF. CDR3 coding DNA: TGTGCCACCAGCAGATCCCCGGACTACACAGATACGCAGTATTTT.

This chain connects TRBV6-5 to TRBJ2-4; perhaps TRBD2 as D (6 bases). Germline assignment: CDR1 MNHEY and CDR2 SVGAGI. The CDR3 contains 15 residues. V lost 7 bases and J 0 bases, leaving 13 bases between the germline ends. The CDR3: CASKKGTLAKNIQYF. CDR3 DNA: TGTGCCAGCAAAAAGGGGACTTTAGCCAAAAACATTCAGTACTTC.

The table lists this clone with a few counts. DNA of the CDR3: TGTGCCAGCAGCGCCGGGACAGGGGTTCACGAGCAGTACTTC. Encoded protein: CASSAGTGVHEQYF. This chain connects TRBV9 to TRBJ2-7; TRBD1 matches at 10 bases. Germline assignment: CDR1 SGDLS and CDR2 YYNGEE. The trim removed 3 bases at V and 5 bases at J, leaving 5 bases unmatched. This CDR3 spans 14 amino acids. The complete variable domain, with remaining parts taken from reference TRBV9 and TRBJ2-7, reads DSGVTQTPKHLITATGQRVTLRCSPRSGDLSVYWYQQSLDQGLQFLIQYYNGEERAKGNILERFSAQQFPDLHSELNLSSLELGDSALYFCASSAGTGVHEQYFGPGTRLTVT.

The CDR3 here is CASSLDTVGETQYF. Here the CDR3 DNA reads TGTGCCAGCAGCTTAGATACAGTCGGAGAGACCCAGTACTTC. The gene calls are TRBV7-6 and TRBJ2-5; D ambiguous. Trimming removed 1 base at V and 4 bases at J, with 10 bases between. In germline, CDR1 is SGHVS, CDR2 FNYEAQ. There are 14 residues in the CDR3.

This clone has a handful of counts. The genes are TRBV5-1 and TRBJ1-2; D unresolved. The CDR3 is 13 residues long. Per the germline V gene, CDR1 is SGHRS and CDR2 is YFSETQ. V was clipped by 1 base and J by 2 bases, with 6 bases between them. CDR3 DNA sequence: TGCGCCAGCAGCTTGAACTCAAACTATGGCTACACCTTC. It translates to CASSLNSNYGYTF. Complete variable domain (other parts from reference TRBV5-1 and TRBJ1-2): KAGVTQTPRYLIKTRGQQVTLSCSPISGHRSVSWYQQTPGQGLQFLFEYFSETQRNKGNFPGRFSGRQFSNSRSEMNVSTLELGDSALYLCASSLNSNYGYTFGSGTRLTVV.